Below, 19 T cell receptor beta chains from the same sample are listed, as sequenced in a study of blood T cell repertoires in COVID-19. The method was immunoSEQ multiplex PCR; TCRdb's version includes in-frame clones alone and lacks a portion of them. The repertoire consists of approximately 260,000 clones, with about 88% occurring once and the leading ten covering about 4.5%. Sequences were obtained from peripheral blood. Receptors were obtained from a woman aged 40 to 50 who had recovered from COVID-19.

The chain recombines TRBV5-1 with TRBJ2-1, with TRBD2 matching 8 bases. The CDR3 has 15 amino acids. J gave up 8 bases and V 4 bases, and 11 bases lay outside the gene matches. Germline CDR1 SGHRS, CDR2 YFSETQ. The CDR3 sequence: CASSPEGGAGDEQFF. The DNA for the CDR3 is TGCGCCAGCAGCCCGGAGGGCGGAGCGGGAGATGAGCAGTTCTTC.

V gene TRBV6-5 combines with J gene TRBJ1-1; unclear D gene. V dropped 8 bases and J dropped 1 base, with 11 bases sitting between them. Germline V gene lookup returns CDR1 MNHEY and CDR2 SVGAGI. This CDR3 is built from 13 residues. CDR3 residues: CASSAVQNTEAFF. The CDR3 coding sequence is TGTGCCAGCTCGGCGGTTCAGAACACTGAAGCTTTCTTT.

This sequence joins TRBV7-6 and TRBJ1-1; 8 positions match TRBD1. Trimming removed 0 bases from V and 0 bases from J; junction bases left unmatched: 3. The CDR3 spans 16 residues. CDR1 is SGHVS and CDR2 is FNYEAQ in the germline V gene. CDR3 region: CASSLAQGALNTEAFF. For the CDR3, the DNA is TGTGCCAGCAGCTTAGCTCAGGGGGCCCTGAACACTGAAGCTTTCTTT.

This rearrangement joins TRBV5-1 to TRBJ2-2; possibly TRBD2 for D (6 bases). Germline V gene data show CDR1 as SGHRS and CDR2 as YFSETQ. Trimming cost V 4 bases and J 2 bases, with 15 bases left between them. The CDR3 covers 16 residues. DNA for the CDR3: TGCGCCAGCAGCCCTGTCGGTAGCGGAAACACCGGGGAGCTGTTTTTT. Its protein product is CASSPVGSGNTGELFF.

The rearrangement links TRBV7-2 to TRBJ1-2, with no clear D. Trimming cost V 3 bases and J 8 bases, with 13 bases left between them. The CDR3 runs 13 residues. CDR1 SGHTA and CDR2 FQGNSA come from the germline V gene. CDR3 residues: CASSFLREGGYTF. The DNA of the CDR3 is TGTGCCAGCAGCTTTCTCCGAGAGGGCGGCTACACCTTC.

The rearrangement links TRBV5-6 to TRBJ2-3; D is uncertain. The CDR3 totals 14 residues. The germline V gene has CDR1 SGHDT and CDR2 YYEEEE. V lost 0 bases and J 3 bases, leaving 8 bases between the germline ends. CDR3 residues: CASSLGAVTDTQYF. Here the CDR3 DNA reads TGTGCCAGCAGCTTGGGGGCAGTTACAGATACGCAGTATTTT.

The chain is built from TRBV27 and TRBJ1-5, with TRBD1 identical over 10 bases. The CDR3 totals 15 residues. With 4 bases clipped from V and 6 bases from J, the junction kept 6 bases outside the gene matches. The V gene's germline CDR1 is MNHEY and CDR2 SMNVEV (reference sequence). Here the CDR3 reads CASSSTGGPAQPQHF. Here the CDR3 DNA reads TGTGCCAGCAGTTCGACAGGGGGCCCAGCTCAGCCCCAGCATTTT.

This clone has only one observation. The chain's CDR3 is CASSSTGTGIYNEQFF. CDR3 bases: TGTGCCAGCAGCTCCACCGGGACTGGAATCTACAATGAGCAGTTCTTC. The V gene is TRBV5-4, the J gene TRBJ2-1, with D perhaps matching TRBD2 (6 bases). Germline V gene data show CDR1 as SGHNT and CDR2 as YYREEE (reference sequence). The CDR3 is 16 residues long. Deletions cut 3 bases from V and 3 bases from J, with 16 bases between.

This chain connects TRBV6-2 or TRBV6-3 to TRBJ1-5; D unclear. This CDR3 comprises 14 residues. The V gene lost 1 base and the J gene lost 6 bases, with 10 bases spanning the gap. The germline CDR1 and CDR2 sequences are MNHEY and SVGEGT. The CDR3 DNA sequence: TGTGCCAGCAGTTACTACGGTTCGTTTCAGCCCCAGCATTTT. It specifies CASSYYGSFQPQHF.

The V call is TRBV19, the J call TRBJ2-1, with TRBD1 matching over 7 bases. CDR1 is LNHDA and CDR2 is SQIVND in the germline V gene (reference sequence). Trimming at V came to 4 bases and at J to 3 bases, leaving 9 bases not matched to a gene. The CDR3 is made up of 16 amino acids. The CDR3 nucleotides read TGTGCCAGTAGTAGAGCCACAGGGGCGAACTACAATGAGCAGTTCTTC. Protein: CASSRATGANYNEQFF.

The J gene is TRBJ2-3, the V gene TRBV27; 11 positions match TRBD1. V lost 8 bases, J lost 4 bases, and 8 bases stayed unmatched. The CDR3 runs 15 residues. Germline CDR1 and CDR2: MNHEY and SMNVEV (reference sequence). The CDR3 is CASGPGTGGADTQYF. CDR3 coding DNA: TGTGCCAGCGGCCCCGGGACAGGGGGGGCAGATACGCAGTATTTT.

The chain has TRBV3-1 (or the pseudogene TRBV3-2) and TRBJ1-6, with D perhaps TRBD1 (6 bases). This CDR3 comprises 15 residues. V was shortened by 1 base and J by 5 bases, with 9 bases between the two germline ends. CDR1 is LGHDT, CDR2 YNNKEL, per germline (reference sequence). This CDR3 is CASSQATGNNSPLHF. CDR3 in DNA: TGTGCCAGCAGCCAAGCTACAGGGAATAATTCACCCCTCCACTTT.

V gene TRBV18 combines with J gene TRBJ1-2; 8 bases are a match to TRBD1. From germline, CDR1 is KGHSH and CDR2 LQKENI. The junction had 2 bases not matched to a gene; V was cut back by 3 bases and J by 5 bases. The CDR3 is 13 residues long. For the CDR3, the DNA is TGTGCCAGCTCACCGGACAGGGTGTATGGCTACACCTTC. Its protein product is CASSPDRVYGYTF.

The CDR3 loop reads CASSQDVQGGASGYLDTQYF. The CDR3 DNA follows: TGCGCCAGCAGCCAAGATGTACAGGGAGGGGCTAGCGGGTATTTAGATACGCAGTATTTT. The J gene is TRBJ2-3, the V gene TRBV4-3, with 8 nucleotides matching TRBD2. The V gene's germline CDR1 is LGHNA and CDR2 YSLEER. With 0 bases clipped from V and 5 bases from J, the junction kept 19 bases outside the gene matches. The CDR3 has 20 amino acids.

This chain connects TRBV11-3 to TRBJ2-7; possible D gene TRBD2, 6 bases. CDR3 length: 14 amino acids. Between the trimmed V and J ends, which lost 1 base and 7 bases, there was a span of 14 bases. Per germline, CDR1 SGHNT and CDR2 YENEEA. The CDR3 region has the DNA TGTGCCAGCAGCTTAGCCGGGAGATTACGGGAGCAGTACGTC. It is translated as CASSLAGRLREQYV.

The CDR3: CASSRRENQPQHF. The DNA of the CDR3 is TGTGCCAGCAGTAGACGGGAAAATCAGCCCCAGCATTTT. The chain employs TRBV6-5 and TRBJ1-5; D remains unclear. Germline-derived CDR1 and CDR2 are MNHEY and SVGAGI. The CDR3 extends over 13 amino acids. V was trimmed by 5 bases and J by 4 bases, leaving 9 bases between them.

The sample holds one count of this clone. The J gene is TRBJ2-7, the V gene TRBV6-1; 11 bases are shared with TRBD1. The CDR3 runs to 17 residues. Germline assignment: CDR1 MNHNS and CDR2 SASEGT. J lost 3 bases, V lost 3 bases, and 10 bases had no gene match. The CDR3 sequence is CASSDDPGTGGLYEQYF. The CDR3 region has the DNA TGTGCCAGCAGTGACGACCCCGGGACAGGGGGACTCTACGAGCAGTACTTC.

CDR3 amino acids: CASSESGGVGAFF. The CDR3 nucleotides are TGCGCCAGCAGTGAGTCGGGCGGGGTGGGCGCTTTCTTT. The chain carries TRBV10-2 and TRBJ1-1; D is ambiguous. Trimming shortened V by 0 bases and J by 11 bases, and 13 bases separated the two germline ends. This CDR3 is 13 amino acids long. CDR1 is WSHSY and CDR2 is SAAADI in the germline V gene.

Comment on this clone: This sample also contains other DNA sequences that code for the same CDR3. This chain links TRBV18 with TRBJ2-3, with 10 bases fitting TRBD2. The CDR3 extends over 15 amino acids. Germline lookup yields CDR1 KGHSH and CDR2 LQKENI. Unmatched junction bases numbered 1, after V lost 3 bases and J lost 1 base. The CDR3 DNA sequence: TGTGCCAGCTCACCCGGACTAGCGGGCACAGATACGCAGTATTTT. Amino acid sequence: CASSPGLAGTDTQYF.